This T cell receptor beta chain was documented in a study of T cells after yellow fever vaccination. Study information: SMART-Seq v4 Ultra Low Input prepared libraries from low-cell fractions.

About this clonotype itself: The antigen is undetermined.

The J segment lost 2 bases and the V segment lost 5 bases, leaving 5 bases of the junction unmatched. The CDR3 runs to 15 residues. Germline V gene lookup returns CDR1 SGHRS and CDR2 YFSETQ. Researchers made TCR cDNA using 5'RACE template switching, and this step added a universal primer site and UMIs. MiXCR, run by TCRdb on the 5' RACE reads, gives a single entry per CDR3 protein. Of a few hundred thousand distinct CDR3 sequences detected, about 19% appear once; the ten largest clones hold roughly an eighth. The study's findings and limits: A large majority of primary-vaccination clones showed up again after the booster (roughly 95% CD4, 75% to 90% CD8). A small proportion of clonotypes was detected in both the CD4 and CD8 compartments.

The rearrangement links TRBV5-1 to TRBJ2-2, with TRBD2 matching over 8 bases. This TCR came from a man aged 30-40 years who received the YFV17D yellow fever vaccine. The sequences come from PBMCs, collected 15 days after the yellow fever booster vaccination. The CDR3 region has the DNA TGCGCCAGCAGACGGGAGGGCCTTAACACCGGGGAGCTGTTTTTT. It codes for CASRREGLNTGELFF.